Below are 21 T cell receptor beta chains sequenced from a single sample in a study of early T cells in non-severe SARS-CoV-2 infection. MiXCR was run by TCRdb on the 5' RACE reads, yielding one entry per CDR3 protein. This table holds under 140,000 distinct CDR3 sequences, around 12% found once. The sample was whole blood, taken at baseline. These receptors were collected from an adult who was a healthcare worker with PCR-confirmed SARS-CoV-2 infection or an uninfected control (not recorded which).

This clonotype was observed a few times. The chain joins TRBV25-1 to TRBJ1-2, with 9 bases fitting TRBD1. There are 13 residues in the CDR3. The trim removed 8 bases at V and 8 bases at J, leaving 9 bases unmatched. Germline loops: CDR1 MGHDK, CDR2 SYGVNS. The CDR3 sequence is CASHGQGLDGYTF. Here the CDR3 DNA reads TGTGCCAGCCACGGACAGGGGCTTGACGGCTACACCTTC.

V usage is TRBV7-9 and J usage is TRBJ2-2, with 7 bases identical to TRBD1. Germline trimming cut 0 bases from V and 5 bases from J; bases unmatched to any gene: 6. Germline V CDR1 and CDR2: SEHNR, FQNEAQ (reference sequence). This CDR3 is 16 amino acids long. This CDR3 reads CASSLADRAETGELFF. Written as DNA, the CDR3 is TGTGCCAGCAGCTTAGCTGACAGGGCGGAAACCGGGGAGCTGTTTTTT.

This clonotype was detected a few times. V is TRBV11-1 and J is TRBJ2-7; D perhaps matches TRBD1 (5 bases). The V end was cut by 0 bases, the J end by 3 bases, with 9 bases between. Germline V CDR1 and CDR2: SGHAT, FQDESV (reference sequence). The CDR3 is made up of 14 amino acids. This chain's CDR3 is CASSLARDLYEQYF. CDR3 nucleotide sequence: TGTGCCAGCAGCTTAGCCAGGGATCTCTACGAGCAGTACTTC.

The V call is TRBV2, the J call TRBJ1-3; D unclear. Trimming shortened V by 2 bases and J by 4 bases, and 3 bases separated the two germline ends. Germline V gene data show CDR1 as SNHLY and CDR2 as FYNNEI. The CDR3 contains 12 residues. CDR3 residues: CASSERGNTIYF. CDR3 DNA sequence: TGTGCCAGCAGTGAAAGGGGAAACACCATATATTTT.

Many counts were recorded for this clonotype. V usage is TRBV11-2 and J usage is TRBJ2-2; a possible D gene is TRBD1 (7 bases). The CDR3 contains 16 residues. Trimming shortened V by 0 bases and J by 3 bases, and 11 bases separated the two germline ends. Germline V lookup: CDR1 SGHAT, CDR2 FQNNGV. The CDR3: CASSLDRGVYTGELFF. CDR3 coding DNA: TGTGCCAGCAGCTTAGACAGGGGGGTTTACACCGGGGAGCTGTTTTTT.

The rearrangement uses TRBV4-2 and TRBJ2-3; 8 nucleotides align to TRBD2. From germline, CDR1 is LGHNA and CDR2 YNFKEQ. V shed 0 bases and J 3 bases; nucleotides not matched to a gene: 8. This CDR3 region has 17 residues. Written as DNA, the CDR3 is TGTGCCAGCAGCCAAGATGATGTTAGCGGGATTACAGATACGCAGTATTTT. Encoded protein: CASSQDDVSGITDTQYF.

This rearrangement joins TRBV12-3 or TRBV12-4 to TRBJ2-1; the match to TRBD2 covers 7 bases. V lost 5 bases and J lost 14; bases outside the gene matches: 15. This CDR3 contains 14 residues. CDR3 sequence: CASSPRQRGLLEFF. CDR3 nucleotide sequence: TGTGCCAGCAGTCCCAGGCAGCGGGGTTTATTGGAGTTCTTC.

The rearrangement joins TRBV11-2 to TRBJ2-3; D perhaps matches TRBD1 (6 bases). The germline gives CDR1 SGHAT, CDR2 FQNNGV. Trimming removed 8 bases at V and 6 bases at J, with 15 bases between. This CDR3 has 13 amino acids. CDR3 residues: CASRDRSFDTQYF. The CDR3 nucleotides read TGTGCCAGCCGCGACAGGTCTTTTGATACGCAGTATTTT.

The CDR3 nucleotides are TGTGCCAGCAGATCCTACAAGGTTAGCACAGATACGCAGTATTTT. Translated: CASRSYKVSTDTQYF. The V and J genes are TRBV28 and TRBJ2-3, with D unresolved. This CDR3 has 15 amino acids. Trimming took off 6 bases at V and 0 bases at J, with 13 bases between the two ends. Germline V gene sequence: CDR1 MDHEN, CDR2 SYDVKM.

This clonotype turned up a few times. The V call is TRBV7-8, the J call TRBJ2-1; D is uncertain. The germline V gene has CDR1 SGHVS and CDR2 FQNEAQ. V lost 0 bases and J 9 bases, leaving 3 bases between the germline ends. The CDR3 spans 11 residues. The CDR3 is CASSLAREQFF. CDR3 bases: TGTGCCAGCAGCTTAGCCCGTGAGCAGTTCTTC.

This clonotype appeared many times. The gene calls are TRBV4-1 and TRBJ1-6; D is unresolved. Germline-derived CDR1 and CDR2 are MGHRA and YSYEKL. Trimming removed 0 bases from V and 8 bases from J, with 11 bases in between. The length of the CDR3 is 15 residues. This CDR3 reads CASSQDWTVYSPLHF. CDR3 DNA sequence: TGCGCCAGCAGCCAAGATTGGACTGTTTATTCACCCCTCCACTTT.

Concerning this clonotype: Given the absence of the conserved phenylalanine or tryptophan at the CDR3 end, a read error is likely. This chain links TRBV4-1 with TRBJ1-1; D is uncertain. Deletions cut 0 bases from V and 5 bases from J, with 10 bases between. This CDR3 has 14 amino acids. CDR1 and CDR2 from the germline V gene are MGHRA and YSYEKL. CDR3 sequence (DNA): TGCGCCAGCAGCCAAGATCCGCGGGAGACTGAAGCTTTCTCT. Amino acids: CASSQDPRETEAFS.

This clonotype has only a few counts. J is TRBJ1-1 and V is TRBV9, with D possibly being TRBD1 (5 bases). With 3 bases removed from V and 0 bases from J, the gap between germline ends came to 9 bases. The CDR3 loop spans 14 amino acids. CDR1 SGDLS and CDR2 YYNGEE come from the germline V gene. CDR3 residues: CASSAATVNTEAFF. The CDR3 DNA follows: TGTGCCAGCAGCGCCGCGACAGTGAACACTGAAGCTTTCTTT.

V usage is TRBV3-1 and J usage is TRBJ1-1; no clear D. Germline CDR1 LGHDT, CDR2 YNNKEL (reference sequence). The CDR3 consists of 13 residues. V gave up 2 bases and J gave up 3 bases, with 7 bases separating them. CDR3 in amino acids: CASSQFRDTEAFF. The CDR3 bases are TGTGCCAGCAGCCAATTCCGGGACACTGAAGCTTTCTTT.

The CDR3 protein is CASSLGQRTDTQYF. Here the CDR3 DNA reads TGTGCCAGCAGCTTGGGACAGCGCACAGATACGCAGTATTTT. The chain carries TRBV7-2 and TRBJ2-3; 7 bases map to TRBD1. Unmatched junction bases numbered 1, after V lost 3 bases and J lost 1 base. The CDR3 totals 14 residues. CDR1 is SGHTA, CDR2 FQGNSA, per germline.

This clonotype was detected a few times. The chain employs TRBV11-2 and TRBJ2-1; D perhaps matches TRBD2 (6 bases). With 6 bases removed from V and 3 bases from J, the gap between germline ends came to 15 bases. Germline lookup yields CDR1 SGHAT and CDR2 FQNNGV. There are 15 residues in the CDR3. The CDR3 is CASRPVAGNYNEQFF. For the CDR3, the DNA is TGTGCCAGCAGGCCCGTGGCGGGGAACTACAATGAGCAGTTCTTC.

The V call is TRBV5-1, the J call TRBJ2-2; perhaps TRBD1 as D (5 bases). The germline gives CDR1 SGHRS, CDR2 YFSETQ. V shed 0 bases and J shed 1 base, with 7 bases lying between them. This CDR3 is built from 15 residues. The chain's CDR3 is CASSLGGQNTGELFF. The CDR3 bases are TGCGCCAGCAGCTTGGGAGGACAGAACACCGGGGAGCTGTTTTTT.

This clonotype was seen a few times. This chain joins TRBV2 and TRBJ2-1; TRBD2 aligns across 10 bases. The CDR3 is 13 residues long. Trimming cost V 6 bases and J 7 bases; bases outside gene matches: 3. Looked up from germline, CDR1 is SNHLY and CDR2 is FYNNEI. CDR3 nucleotide sequence: TGTGCCAGCAGGGGACTAGCGACGAATGAGCAGTTCTTC. Amino acids: CASRGLATNEQFF.

This clonotype showed up just a few times. The V gene is TRBV3-1, the J gene TRBJ2-7; D is unresolved. V gave up 4 bases and J gave up 5 bases, with 9 bases separating them. The length of the CDR3 is 12 residues. Germline V gene sequence: CDR1 LGHDT, CDR2 YNNKEL (reference sequence). The CDR3 DNA reads TGTGCCAGCAGCCGACGAAGCGACGAGCAGTACTTC. It translates to CASSRRSDEQYF.

The chain couples TRBV29-1 to TRBJ1-1; D perhaps matches TRBD1 (5 bases). The germline V and J ends were trimmed by 4 bases and 7 bases, with 22 bases remaining between them. The CDR3 is 15 residues long. The V gene's germline CDR1 is SQVTM and CDR2 ANQGSEA. The CDR3 DNA sequence: TGCAGCGTTGTACGCCCGAAAGGGACGTCCTTTGAAGCTTTCTTT. This translates into CSVVRPKGTSFEAFF.

This clonotype came up many times. The chain employs TRBV6-6 and TRBJ2-2, with 9 bases aligning to TRBD2. V was pared by 6 bases and J by 5 bases, with 4 bases of the junction left unmatched. The CDR3 spans 14 residues. CDR1 is MNHNY, CDR2 SVGAGI, per germline (reference sequence). The CDR3 DNA reads as TGTGCCAGCAGATGGCGGGAGGGTACCGGGGAGCTGTTTTTT. Translation: CASRWREGTGELFF.